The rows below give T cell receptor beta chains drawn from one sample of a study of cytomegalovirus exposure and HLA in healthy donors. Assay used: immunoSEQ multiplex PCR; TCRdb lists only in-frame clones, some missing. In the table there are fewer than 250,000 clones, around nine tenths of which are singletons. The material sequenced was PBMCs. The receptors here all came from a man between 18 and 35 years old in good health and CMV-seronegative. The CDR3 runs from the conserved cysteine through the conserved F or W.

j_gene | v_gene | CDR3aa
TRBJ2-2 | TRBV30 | CAWSNWLAGESGELFF
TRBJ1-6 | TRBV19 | CASSTRQNSPLHF
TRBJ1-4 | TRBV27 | CASSFREREKLFF
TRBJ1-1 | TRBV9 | CASSVVGWGTNTEAFF
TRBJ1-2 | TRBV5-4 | CASSRGGQGLMYGYTF
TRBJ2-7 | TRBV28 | CASSLAQVGFYEQYF
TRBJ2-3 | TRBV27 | CASNRRFFGQGQDTQYF
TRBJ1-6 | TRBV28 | CASSENSYNSPLHF
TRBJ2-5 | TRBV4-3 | CASSQEVVRETQYF
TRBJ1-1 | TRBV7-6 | CASSSVPGQGAVTEAFF
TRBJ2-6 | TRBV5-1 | CASTPQLPGANVLTF
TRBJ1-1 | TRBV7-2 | CASSLMSTEAFF
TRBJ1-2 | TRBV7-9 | CASSLAWDRGGYGYTF
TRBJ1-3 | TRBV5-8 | CASTTGLSWRNTIYF
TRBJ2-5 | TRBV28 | CASSLRVRPGRETQYF
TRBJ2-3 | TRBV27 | CASSLSPRADTQYF
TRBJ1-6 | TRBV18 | CASSRDRLESPLHF
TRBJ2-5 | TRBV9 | CASSARLAGEETQYF
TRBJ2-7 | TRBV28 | CASSLPGYEQYF
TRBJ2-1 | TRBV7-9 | CASSLPVAEQFF
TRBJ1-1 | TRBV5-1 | CASSSGQGYEAFF
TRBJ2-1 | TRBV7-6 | CASSSIAGNDNEQFF
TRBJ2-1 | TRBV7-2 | CASSLPGQTLAASYNEQFF
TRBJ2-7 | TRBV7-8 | CASSSPRAGSYEQYF
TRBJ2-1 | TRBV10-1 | CASSEPDGGEQFF
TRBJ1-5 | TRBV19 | CASSGRAALPQHF
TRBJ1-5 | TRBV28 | CASRSNNQPQHF
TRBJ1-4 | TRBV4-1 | CASRGAGHEKLFF
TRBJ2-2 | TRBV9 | CASSEGQATGELFF
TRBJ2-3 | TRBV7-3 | CASSLGAGGQDTQYF
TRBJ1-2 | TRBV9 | CASSVGTTNYGYTF
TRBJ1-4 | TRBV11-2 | CASSLGHGRIPFF
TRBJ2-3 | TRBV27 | CASSSGTSGSADTQYF
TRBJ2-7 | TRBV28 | CASSSGGRWNEQYF
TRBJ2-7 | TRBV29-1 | CSVQGQGMSYEQYF
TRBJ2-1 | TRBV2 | CASTRQGAYNEQFF
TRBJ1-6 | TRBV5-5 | CASSLNGDSPLHF
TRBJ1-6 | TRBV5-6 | CASGNRVYNSPLHF
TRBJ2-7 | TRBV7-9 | CASSFGGTSGRITLGEQYF
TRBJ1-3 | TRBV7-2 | CASSLGQLSGNTIYF
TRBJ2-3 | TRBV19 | CASSIGQTDTQYF
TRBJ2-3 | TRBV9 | CASSPGGGRWDTQYF